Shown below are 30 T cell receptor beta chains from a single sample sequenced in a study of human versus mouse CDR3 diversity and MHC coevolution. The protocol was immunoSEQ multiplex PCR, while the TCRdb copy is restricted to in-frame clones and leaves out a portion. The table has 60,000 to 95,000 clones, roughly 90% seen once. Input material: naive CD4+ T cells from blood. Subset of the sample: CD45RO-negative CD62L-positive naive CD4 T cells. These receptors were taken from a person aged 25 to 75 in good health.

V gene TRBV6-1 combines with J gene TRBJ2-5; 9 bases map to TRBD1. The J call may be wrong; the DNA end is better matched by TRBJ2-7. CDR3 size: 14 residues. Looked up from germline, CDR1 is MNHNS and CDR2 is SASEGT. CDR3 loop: CASRPGQGAYEQYF. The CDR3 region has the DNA TGTGCCAGCAGGCCGGGACAGGGAGCCTACGAGCAGTACTTC.

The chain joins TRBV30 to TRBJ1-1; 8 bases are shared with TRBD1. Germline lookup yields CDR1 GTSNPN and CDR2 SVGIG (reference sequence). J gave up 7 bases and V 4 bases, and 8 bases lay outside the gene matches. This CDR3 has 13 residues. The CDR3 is CAWNLRDRSEAFF. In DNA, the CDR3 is TGTGCCTGGAACCTACGGGACAGGAGTGAAGCTTTCTTT. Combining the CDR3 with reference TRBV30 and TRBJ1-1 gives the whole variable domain SQTIHQWPATLVQPVGSPLSLECTVEGTSNPNLYWYRQAAGRGLQLLFYSVGIGQISSEVPQNLSASRPQDRQFILSSKKLLLSDSGFYLCAWNLRDRSEAFFGQGTRLTVV.

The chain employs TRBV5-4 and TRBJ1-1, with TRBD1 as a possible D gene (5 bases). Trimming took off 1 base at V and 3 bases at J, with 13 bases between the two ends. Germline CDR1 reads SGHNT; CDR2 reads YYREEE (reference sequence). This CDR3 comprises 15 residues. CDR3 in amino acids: CASSLISGVDTEAFF. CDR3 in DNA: TGTGCCAGCAGCTTGATTTCGGGGGTCGACACTGAAGCTTTCTTT.

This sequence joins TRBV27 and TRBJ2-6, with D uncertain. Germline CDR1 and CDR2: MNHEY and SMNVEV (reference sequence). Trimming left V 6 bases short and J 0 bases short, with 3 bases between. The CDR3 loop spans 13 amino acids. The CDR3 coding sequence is TGTGCCAGCAGGCGCTCTGGGGCCAACGTCCTGACTTTC. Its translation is CASRRSGANVLTF.

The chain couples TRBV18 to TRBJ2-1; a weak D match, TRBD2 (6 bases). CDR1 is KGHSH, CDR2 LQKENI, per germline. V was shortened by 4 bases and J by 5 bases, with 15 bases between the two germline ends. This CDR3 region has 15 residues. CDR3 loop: CASSRDFSGNNEQFF. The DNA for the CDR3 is TGTGCCAGCTCACGAGATTTTAGCGGTAACAATGAGCAGTTCTTC.

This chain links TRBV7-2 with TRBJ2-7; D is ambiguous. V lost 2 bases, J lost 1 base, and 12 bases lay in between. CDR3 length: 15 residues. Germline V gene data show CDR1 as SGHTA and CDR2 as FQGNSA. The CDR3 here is CASSLYRGVSYEQYF. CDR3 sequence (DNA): TGTGCCAGCAGCTTATACCGCGGCGTTTCCTACGAGCAGTACTTC.

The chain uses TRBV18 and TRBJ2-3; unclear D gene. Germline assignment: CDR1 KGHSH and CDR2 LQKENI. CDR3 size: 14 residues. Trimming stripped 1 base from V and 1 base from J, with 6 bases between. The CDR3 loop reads CASSPLAGTDTQYF. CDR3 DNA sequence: TGTGCCAGCTCACCACTCGCGGGCACAGATACGCAGTATTTT.

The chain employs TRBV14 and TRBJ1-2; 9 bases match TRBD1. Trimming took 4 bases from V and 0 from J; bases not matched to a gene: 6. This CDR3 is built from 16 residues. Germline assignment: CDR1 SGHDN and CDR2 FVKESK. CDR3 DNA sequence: TGTGCCAGCAGCCGAGGGACAGGGCCAGCTAACTATGGCTACACCTTC. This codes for CASSRGTGPANYGYTF.

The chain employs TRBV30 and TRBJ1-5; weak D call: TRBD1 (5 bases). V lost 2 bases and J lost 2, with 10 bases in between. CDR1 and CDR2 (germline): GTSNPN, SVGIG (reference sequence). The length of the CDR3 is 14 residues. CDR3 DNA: TGTGCCTGGAGTAGGCCGGGGGGCAATCAGCCCCAGCATTTT. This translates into CAWSRPGGNQPQHF. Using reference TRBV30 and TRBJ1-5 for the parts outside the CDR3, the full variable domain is SQTIHQWPATLVQPVGSPLSLECTVEGTSNPNLYWYRQAAGRGLQLLFYSVGIGQISSEVPQNLSASRPQDRQFILSSKKLLLSDSGFYLCAWSRPGGNQPQHFGDGTRLSIL.

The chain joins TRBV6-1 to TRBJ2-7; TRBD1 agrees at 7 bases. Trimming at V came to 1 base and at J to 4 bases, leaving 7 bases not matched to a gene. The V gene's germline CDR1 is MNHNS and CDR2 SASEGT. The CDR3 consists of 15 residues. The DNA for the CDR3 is TGTGCCAGCAGTGAAGAACAGGGGCCTTTTTACGAGCAGTACTTC. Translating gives CASSEEQGPFYEQYF.

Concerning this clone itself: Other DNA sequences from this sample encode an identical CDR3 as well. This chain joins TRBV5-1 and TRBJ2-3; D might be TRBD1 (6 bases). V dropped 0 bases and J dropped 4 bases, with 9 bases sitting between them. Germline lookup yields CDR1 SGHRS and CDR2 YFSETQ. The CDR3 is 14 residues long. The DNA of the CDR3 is TGCGCCAGCAGCTTGGGCAGGGGTCCAGATACGCAGTATTTT. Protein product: CASSLGRGPDTQYF.

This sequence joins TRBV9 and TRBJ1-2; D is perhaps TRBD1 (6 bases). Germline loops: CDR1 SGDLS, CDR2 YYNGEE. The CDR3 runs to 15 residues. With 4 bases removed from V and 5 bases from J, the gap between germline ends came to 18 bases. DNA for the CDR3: TGTGCCAGCAGCACCCCCGGACAGCTCCTGTATGGCTACACCTTC. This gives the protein CASSTPGQLLYGYTF.

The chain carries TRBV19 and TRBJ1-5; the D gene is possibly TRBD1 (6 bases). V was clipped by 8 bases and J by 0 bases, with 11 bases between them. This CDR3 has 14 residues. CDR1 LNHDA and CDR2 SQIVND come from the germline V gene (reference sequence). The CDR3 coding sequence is TGTGCCAGTCACAGGGAGTATAGCAATCAGCCCCAGCATTTT. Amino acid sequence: CASHREYSNQPQHF.

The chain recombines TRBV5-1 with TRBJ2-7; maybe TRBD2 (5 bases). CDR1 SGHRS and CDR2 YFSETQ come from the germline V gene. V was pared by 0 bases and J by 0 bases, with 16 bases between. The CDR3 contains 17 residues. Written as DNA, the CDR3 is TGCGCCAGCAGCTTGGTTCGTGGGCGAGGGAGCTCCTACGAGCAGTACTTC. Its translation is CASSLVRGRGSSYEQYF.

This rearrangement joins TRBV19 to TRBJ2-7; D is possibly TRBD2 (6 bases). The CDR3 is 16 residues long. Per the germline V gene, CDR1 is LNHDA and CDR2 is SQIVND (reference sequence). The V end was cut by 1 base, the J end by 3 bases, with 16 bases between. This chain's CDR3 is CASSIGTGEAIYEQYF. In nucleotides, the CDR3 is TGTGCCAGTAGTATAGGGACGGGGGAGGCCATCTACGAGCAGTACTTC.

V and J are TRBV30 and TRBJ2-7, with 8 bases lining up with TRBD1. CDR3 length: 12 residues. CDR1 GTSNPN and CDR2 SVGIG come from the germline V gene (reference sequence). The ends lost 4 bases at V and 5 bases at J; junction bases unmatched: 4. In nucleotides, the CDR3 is TGTGCCTGGACAGGGGGCCCCCACGAGCAGTACTTC. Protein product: CAWTGGPHEQYF.

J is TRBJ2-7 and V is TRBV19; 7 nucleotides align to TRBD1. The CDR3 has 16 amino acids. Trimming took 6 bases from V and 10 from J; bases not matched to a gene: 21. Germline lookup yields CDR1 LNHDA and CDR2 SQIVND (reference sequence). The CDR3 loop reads CASSIRRDSGLVGQYF. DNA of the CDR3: TGTGCCAGTAGCATTCGAAGGGACAGCGGACTGGTAGGACAGTACTTC.

The CDR3 bases are TGTGCCAGCTCACCGGTCGGGACTAGCGGGGCTAGCACAGATACGCAGTATTTT. Translated, it gives CASSPVGTSGASTDTQYF. The rearrangement links TRBV18 to TRBJ2-3; TRBD2 agrees at 13 bases. In germline, CDR1 is KGHSH, CDR2 LQKENI. The CDR3 is made up of 18 amino acids. With V trimmed by 3 bases and J by 0 bases, 6 bases remained unmatched. The complete variable domain, with remaining parts taken from reference TRBV18 and TRBJ2-3, reads NAGVMQNPRHLVRRRGQEARLRCSPMKGHSHVYWYRQLPEEGLKFMVYLQKENIIDESGMPKERFSAEFPKEGPSILRIQQVVRGDSAAYFCASSPVGTSGASTDTQYFGPGTRLTVL.

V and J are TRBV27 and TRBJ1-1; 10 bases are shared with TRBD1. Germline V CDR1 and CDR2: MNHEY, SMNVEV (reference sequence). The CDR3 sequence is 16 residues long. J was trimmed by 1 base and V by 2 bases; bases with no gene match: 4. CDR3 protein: CASSLGTGVPNTEAFF. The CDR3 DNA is TGTGCCAGCAGTTTAGGGACAGGGGTTCCGAACACTGAAGCTTTCTTT.

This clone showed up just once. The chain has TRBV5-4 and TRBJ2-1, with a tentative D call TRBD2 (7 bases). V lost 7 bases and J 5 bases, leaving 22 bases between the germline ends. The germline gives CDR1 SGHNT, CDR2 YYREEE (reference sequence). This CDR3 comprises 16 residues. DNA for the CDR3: TGTGCCAGCTCCCGGGGGGCCTCCCAAAGCCACAATGAGCAGTTCTTC. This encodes CASSRGASQSHNEQFF.

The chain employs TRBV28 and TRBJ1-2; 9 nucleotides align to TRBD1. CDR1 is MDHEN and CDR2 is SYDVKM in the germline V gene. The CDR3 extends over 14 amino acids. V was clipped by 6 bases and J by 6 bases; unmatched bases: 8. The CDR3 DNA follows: TGTGCCAGCAGCCTGGGACAGGGATTTGATGGCTACACCTTC. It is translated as CASSLGQGFDGYTF.

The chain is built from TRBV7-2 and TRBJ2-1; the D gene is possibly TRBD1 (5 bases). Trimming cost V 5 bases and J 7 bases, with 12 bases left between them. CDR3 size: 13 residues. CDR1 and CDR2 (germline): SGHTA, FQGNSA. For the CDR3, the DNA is TGTGCCAGCAGCCCCAGGGTCGTGAATGAGCAGTTCTTC. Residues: CASSPRVVNEQFF.

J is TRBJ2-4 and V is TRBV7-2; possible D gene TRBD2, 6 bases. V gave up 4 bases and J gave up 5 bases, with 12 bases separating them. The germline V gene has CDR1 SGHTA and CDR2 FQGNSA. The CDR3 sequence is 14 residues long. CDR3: CASSSSGRENIQYF. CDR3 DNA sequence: TGTGCCAGCAGCTCCTCCGGGAGAGAAAACATTCAGTACTTC.

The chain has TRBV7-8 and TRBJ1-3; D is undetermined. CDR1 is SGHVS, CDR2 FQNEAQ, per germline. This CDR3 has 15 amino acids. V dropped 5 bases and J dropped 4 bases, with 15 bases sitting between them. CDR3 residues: CASSPGTAGGNTIYF. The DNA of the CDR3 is TGTGCCAGCAGCCCGGGAACAGCGGGCGGAAACACCATATATTTT.

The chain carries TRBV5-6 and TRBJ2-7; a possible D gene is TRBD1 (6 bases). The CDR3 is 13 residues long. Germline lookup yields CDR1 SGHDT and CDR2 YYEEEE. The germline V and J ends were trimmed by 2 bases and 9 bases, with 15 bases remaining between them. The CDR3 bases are TGTGCCAGCAGCTTAAGTTTAACAGGGCCGCAGTACTTC. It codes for CASSLSLTGPQYF.

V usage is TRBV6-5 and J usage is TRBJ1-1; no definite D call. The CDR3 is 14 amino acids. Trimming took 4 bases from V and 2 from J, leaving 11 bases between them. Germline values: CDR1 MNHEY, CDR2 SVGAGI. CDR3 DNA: TGTGCCAGCAGTTCCGCCCGGGGAAACACTGAAGCTTTCTTT. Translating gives CASSSARGNTEAFF.

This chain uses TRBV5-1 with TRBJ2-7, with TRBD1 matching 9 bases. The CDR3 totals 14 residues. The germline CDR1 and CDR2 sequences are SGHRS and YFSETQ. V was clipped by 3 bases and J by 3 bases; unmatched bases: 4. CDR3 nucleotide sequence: TGCGCCAGCAGCTGGACAGGGGTTCACTACGAGCAGTACTTC. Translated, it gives CASSWTGVHYEQYF.

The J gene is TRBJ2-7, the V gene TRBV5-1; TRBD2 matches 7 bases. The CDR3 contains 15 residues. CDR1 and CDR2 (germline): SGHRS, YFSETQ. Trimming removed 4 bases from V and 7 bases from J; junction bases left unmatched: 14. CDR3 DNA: TGCGCCAGCAGCCCCGGACGGAACCTGGGGGGGGAGCAGTACTTC. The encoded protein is CASSPGRNLGGEQYF. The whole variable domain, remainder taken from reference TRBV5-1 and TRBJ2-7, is KAGVTQTPRYLIKTRGQQVTLSCSPISGHRSVSWYQQTPGQGLQFLFEYFSETQRNKGNFPGRFSGRQFSNSRSEMNVSTLELGDSALYLCASSPGRNLGGEQYFGPGTRLTVT.

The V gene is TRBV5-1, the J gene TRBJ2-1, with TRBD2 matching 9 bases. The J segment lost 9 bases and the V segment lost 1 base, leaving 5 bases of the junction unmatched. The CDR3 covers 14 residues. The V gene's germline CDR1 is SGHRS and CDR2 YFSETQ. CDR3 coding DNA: TGCGCCAGCAGCTTGAGCGCGGGGGGGCCTGAGCAGTTCTTC. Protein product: CASSLSAGGPEQFF.

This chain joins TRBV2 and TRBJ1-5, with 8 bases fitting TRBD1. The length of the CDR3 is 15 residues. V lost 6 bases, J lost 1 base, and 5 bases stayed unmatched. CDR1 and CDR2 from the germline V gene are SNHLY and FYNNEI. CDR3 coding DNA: TGTGCCAGCAGCTTCACAGGGGGAAGCAATCAGCCCCAGCATTTT. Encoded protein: CASSFTGGSNQPQHF.